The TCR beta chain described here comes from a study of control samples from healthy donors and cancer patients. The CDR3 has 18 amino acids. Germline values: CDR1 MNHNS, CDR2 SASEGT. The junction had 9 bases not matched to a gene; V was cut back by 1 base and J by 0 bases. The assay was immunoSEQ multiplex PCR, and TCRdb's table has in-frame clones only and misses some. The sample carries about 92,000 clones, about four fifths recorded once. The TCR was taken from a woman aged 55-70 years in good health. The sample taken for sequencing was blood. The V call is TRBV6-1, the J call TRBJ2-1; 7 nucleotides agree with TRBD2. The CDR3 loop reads CASSEGPGGVSSYNEQFF. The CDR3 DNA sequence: TGTGCCAGCAGTGAAGGTCCGGGAGGCGTGAGCTCCTACAATGAGCAGTTCTTC.